These 19 T cell receptor beta chains came from one sample sequenced in a study of patients and donors after allogeneic stem cell transplantation. A single record per CDR3 protein comes from TCRdb applying MiXCR to the RT-PCR reads. In the table there are more than 850,000 distinct CDR3 sequences, approximately 19% of which are singletons. Sequencing was carried out using blood, either unsorted or a sorted T cell fraction (not recorded which). These receptors were collected from a human donor who was either an allogeneic HSCT recipient or a stem cell or donor lymphocyte infusion donor (not recorded which). It is not recorded whose cells these are; they may come from a transplant donor.

This clonotype has just a few counts. The chain recombines TRBV30 with TRBJ2-5, with 7 bases that match TRBD2. With V trimmed by 3 bases and J by 1 base, 8 bases remained unmatched. The CDR3 totals 15 residues. Germline loops: CDR1 GTSNPN, CDR2 SVGIG (reference sequence). This CDR3 reads CAWRHLGTTQETQYF. The CDR3 DNA reads TGTGCCTGGAGGCACCTCGGGACTACCCAAGAGACCCAGTACTTC. Together with reference TRBV30 and TRBJ2-5, the CDR3 gives the full variable domain: SQTIHQWPATLVQPVGSPLSLECTVEGTSNPNLYWYRQAAGRGLQLLFYSVGIGQISSEVPQNLSASRPQDRQFILSSKKLLLSDSGFYLCAWRHLGTTQETQYFGPGTRLLVL.

This clonotype came up many times. The chain uses TRBV12-3 or TRBV12-4 and TRBJ1-5; D might be TRBD1 (5 bases). This CDR3 region has 14 residues. Trimming took off 5 bases at V and 1 base at J, with 9 bases between the two ends. The DNA of the CDR3 is TGTGCCAGCAGTACCCAGGGCAGCAATCAGCCCCAGCATTTT. It yields the protein CASSTQGSNQPQHF.

This clonotype has ten or more counts. The V call is TRBV12-3 or TRBV12-4, the J call TRBJ2-7; 13 positions agree with TRBD2. J lost 6 bases, V lost 5 bases, and 4 bases had no gene match. The CDR3 consists of 14 residues. The CDR3 nucleotides are TGTGCCAGCAGTCCCGGGACTAGCGGGACCGAGCAGTACTTC. Its protein is CASSPGTSGTEQYF.

This clonotype was observed a few times. This rearrangement joins TRBV18 to TRBJ1-1, with a weak D call TRBD1 (6 bases). Trimming removed 2 bases from V and 7 bases from J, with 17 bases in between. The germline V gene encodes CDR1 KGHSH and CDR2 LQKENI. This CDR3 comprises 15 residues. CDR3 nucleotides: TGTGCCAGCTCACCAATTTTATCTACAGGGAATGAAGCTTTCTTT. This gives the protein CASSPILSTGNEAFF.

This chain uses TRBV4-1 with TRBJ2-3; 10 bases line up with TRBD2. V was clipped by 1 base and J by 6 bases; unmatched bases: 7. The CDR3 loop spans 16 amino acids. The germline CDR1 and CDR2 sequences are MGHRA and YSYEKL. The CDR3 coding sequence is TGCGCCAGCAGCCAAGTGGCTAGCGGGAGCGGGGATACGCAGTATTTT. Amino acid sequence: CASSQVASGSGDTQYF.

The rearrangement joins TRBV9 to TRBJ1-1; D is possibly TRBD1 (6 bases). The CDR3 has 15 residues. The germline V and J ends were trimmed by 2 bases and 3 bases, with 14 bases remaining between them. Germline CDR1 and CDR2: SGDLS and YYNGEE. CDR3 loop: CASSVTGEIYTEAFF. The CDR3, as DNA: TGTGCCAGCAGCGTGACAGGAGAAATCTACACTGAAGCTTTCTTT. The complete variable domain, with remaining parts taken from reference TRBV9 and TRBJ1-1, reads DSGVTQTPKHLITATGQRVTLRCSPRSGDLSVYWYQQSLDQGLQFLIQYYNGEERAKGNILERFSAQQFPDLHSELNLSSLELGDSALYFCASSVTGEIYTEAFFGQGTRLTVV.

This clonotype was seen more than once but under ten times. V is TRBV6-5 and J is TRBJ1-3; 8 bases are shared with TRBD1. This CDR3 comprises 17 residues. The germline V gene has CDR1 MNHEY and CDR2 SVGAGI. J lost 0 bases, V lost 4 bases, and 8 bases had no gene match. The CDR3, as DNA: TGTGCCAGCAGTTTACAGGGGGACCCAAGCTCTGGAAACACCATATATTTT. This encodes CASSLQGDPSSGNTIYF.

CDR3 coding DNA: TGTGCCAGCAGCCAATCCAGGACAGGGGAAGAGACCCAGTACTTC. It specifies CASSQSRTGEETQYF. The chain carries TRBV11-2 and TRBJ2-5, with 9 bases identical to TRBD1. The CDR3 runs 15 residues. CDR1 is SGHAT and CDR2 is FQNNGV in the germline V gene. With V trimmed by 5 bases and J by 3 bases, 7 bases remained unmatched.

This clonotype was seen more than once but under ten times. The V and J genes are TRBV7-9 and TRBJ2-1; D perhaps matches TRBD1 (6 bases). The CDR3 loop spans 15 amino acids. The V end was cut by 5 bases, the J end by 8 bases, with 19 bases between. Germline CDR1 reads SEHNR; CDR2 reads FQNEAQ (reference sequence). Here the CDR3 DNA reads TGTGCCAGCAGCCTAAAGACAGGTGGTAGGGATGAGCAGTTCTTC. As protein: CASSLKTGGRDEQFF. Supplemented by reference TRBV7-9 and TRBJ2-1, the full variable domain reads DTGVSQNPRHKITKRGQNVTFRCDPISEHNRLYWYRQTLGQGPEFLTYFQNEAQLEKSRLLSDRFSAERPKGSFSTLEIQRTEQGDSAMYLCASSLKTGGRDEQFFGPGTRLTVL.

This clonotype appeared many times. The chain carries TRBV20-1 and TRBJ2-5; TRBD1 agrees at 9 bases. V lost 6 bases and J lost 3; bases outside the gene matches: 5. Germline-derived CDR1 and CDR2 are DFQATT and SNEGSKA (reference sequence). The length of the CDR3 is 13 residues. The chain's CDR3 is CSASTGGKETQYF. CDR3 coding DNA: TGCAGTGCCTCAACAGGGGGCAAAGAGACCCAGTACTTC.

This clonotype appeared a few times. This rearrangement joins TRBV4-3 to TRBJ1-2; weak D call: TRBD1 (5 bases). Germline assignment: CDR1 LGHNA and CDR2 YSLEER. The ends were cut back, 0 bases at V and 4 bases at J, with 18 bases in the middle. There are 17 residues in the CDR3. The CDR3 loop is CASSQDVNSGTVYGYTF. DNA of the CDR3: TGCGCCAGCAGCCAAGACGTTAATTCCGGGACCGTCTATGGCTACACCTTC.

CDR3 nucleotides: TGCAGTGCTAGAAGCTCTAGCGGGGGGTTGGAGACCCAGTACTTC. Its translation is CSARSSSGGLETQYF. The chain couples TRBV20-1 to TRBJ2-5, with TRBD2 identical over 11 bases. Germline CDR1 DFQATT, CDR2 SNEGSKA (reference sequence). There are 15 residues in the CDR3. V gave up 2 bases and J gave up 5 bases; unmatched junction bases: 7.

This chain uses TRBV27 with TRBJ1-1; no clear D gene. V lost 2 bases to trimming and J lost 0 bases, with 13 bases between them. Germline loops: CDR1 MNHEY, CDR2 SMNVEV (reference sequence). This CDR3 contains 16 residues. CDR3 sequence (DNA): TGTGCCAGCAGTTTAGGACGGTGGGGTATGAACACTGAAGCTTTCTTT. Translating it yields CASSLGRWGMNTEAFF.

This clonotype was counted ten times or more. The chain carries TRBV12-3 or TRBV12-4 and TRBJ2-2; D is possibly TRBD2 (7 bases). The CDR3 sequence is 12 residues long. V lost 10 bases to trimming and J lost 7 bases, with 13 bases between them. The CDR3 region has the DNA TGTGCCACCGGGGGGCAAGGCGGGGAGCTGTTTTTT. Amino acid sequence: CATGGQGGELFF.

CDR3 protein: CATSDPDGFYNEQFF. The CDR3 DNA reads TGTGCCACCAGTGACCCGGACGGATTCTACAATGAGCAGTTCTTC. V and J are TRBV24-1 and TRBJ2-1; unclear D gene. Looked up from germline, CDR1 is KGHDR and CDR2 is SFDVKD. CDR3 length equals 15 residues. V shed 4 bases and J shed 3 bases, with 12 bases lying between them.

This chain links TRBV5-1 with TRBJ2-3; tentative D call: TRBD1 (6 bases). Germline CDR1 reads SGHRS; CDR2 reads YFSETQ. The CDR3 contains 14 residues. Between the trimmed V and J ends, which lost 4 bases and 4 bases, there was a span of 13 bases. This CDR3 is CASSRHRDPDTQYF. CDR3 nucleotide sequence: TGCGCCAGCAGCCGTCACAGGGACCCAGATACGCAGTATTTT.

V gene TRBV20-1 combines with J gene TRBJ2-3; the D gene is possibly TRBD2 (6 bases). V lost 0 bases and J lost 0, with 10 bases in between. CDR3 length: 15 amino acids. The V gene's germline CDR1 is DFQATT and CDR2 SNEGSKA (reference sequence). CDR3 region: CSAREPGTSTDTQYF. The CDR3 nucleotides are TGCAGTGCTAGAGAGCCCGGGACTAGCACAGATACGCAGTATTTT.

This clonotype was observed a handful of times. The gene calls are TRBV6-2 or TRBV6-3 and TRBJ1-1, with D uncertain. V was pared by 5 bases and J by 1 base, with 8 bases between. Germline CDR1 and CDR2: MNHEY and SVGEGT. This CDR3 has 13 residues. The CDR3 is CASSATRNTEAFF. The CDR3 DNA sequence: TGTGCCAGCAGTGCGACAAGGAACACTGAAGCTTTCTTT.

This clonotype showed up just a few times. V gene TRBV27 combines with J gene TRBJ2-7; D remains ambiguous. The V end lost 0 bases, the J end lost 5 bases, and 11 bases lay between the germline ends. CDR1 and CDR2 (germline): MNHEY, SMNVEV (reference sequence). This CDR3 region has 14 residues. CDR3 nucleotide sequence: TGTGCCAGCAGTTTATCGACCCCCGCGGACGAGCAGTACTTC. Amino acid sequence: CASSLSTPADEQYF.